This TCR beta chain was recovered during a study of cytomegalovirus exposure and HLA in healthy donors. The J segment lost 7 bases and the V segment lost 5 bases, leaving 4 bases of the junction unmatched. CDR1 and CDR2 from the germline V gene are SGHNT and YENEEA. The CDR3 length is 13 residues. PCR used 60 Vbeta primers and 13 Jbeta primers. Assay: immunoSEQ multiplex PCR; the TCRdb copy retains only in-frame clones and omits some. The listing records about 88,000 clones. Sequenced input: PBMCs. This clonotype originated in a girl between 10 and 17 years old in good health and CMV-seropositive. The genes are TRBV11-3 and TRBJ2-1; 8 bases match TRBD2. CDR3 amino acids: CASSPRLANEQFF. Written as DNA, the CDR3 is TGTGCCAGCAGCCCGAGACTAGCGAATGAGCAGTTCTTC.